The next 11 T cell receptor beta chains were all read from a single sample in a study of blood T cell repertoires in COVID-19. Produced via immunoSEQ multiplex PCR; TCRdb's table is partial and in-frame only. The sample shows 100,000 to 150,000 clones, roughly 83% of them seen only once. Source material: peripheral blood. These receptors originate from a man in his fifties or sixties with acute or convalescent COVID-19.

V gene TRBV5-6 combines with J gene TRBJ2-7, with D perhaps matching TRBD1 (6 bases). The CDR3 is made up of 12 amino acids. Per germline, CDR1 SGHDT and CDR2 YYEEEE. Trimming removed 4 bases at V and 4 bases at J, with 9 bases between. CDR3 nucleotide sequence: TGTGCCAGCAGCCGGACAGATTACGAGCAGTACTTC. This sequence encodes CASSRTDYEQYF. Full variable domain (remainder filled in from reference TRBV5-6 and TRBJ2-7): DAGVTQSPTHLIKTRGQQVTLRCSPKSGHDTVSWYQQALGQGPQFIFQYYEEEERQRGNFPDRFSGHQFPNYSSELNVNALLLGDSALYLCASSRTDYEQYFGPGTRLTVT.

This chain links TRBV30 with TRBJ1-2; a weak D match, TRBD1 (5 bases). CDR3 length equals 12 residues. Germline assignment: CDR1 GTSNPN and CDR2 SVGIG (reference sequence). The V end was cut by 3 bases, the J end by 10 bases, with 15 bases between. The CDR3 protein is CAWSRQGLDYTF. CDR3 sequence (DNA): TGTGCCTGGAGCAGGCAGGGTCTGGACTACACCTTC.

The CDR3 coding sequence is TGCGCCAGCAGCTTGGCCGGTGCGGATCCTTTCGCCTACACCTTC. Protein: CASSLAGADPFAYTF. The rearrangement uses TRBV5-1 and TRBJ1-2; no reliable D call. With 0 bases removed from V and 10 bases from J, the gap between germline ends came to 19 bases. CDR1 and CDR2 from the germline V gene are SGHRS and YFSETQ. This CDR3 spans 15 amino acids.

The V and J genes are TRBV5-1 and TRBJ1-2; 9 positions agree with TRBD1. The CDR3 consists of 19 residues. Germline V gene lookup returns CDR1 SGHRS and CDR2 YFSETQ. V gave up 4 bases and J gave up 2 bases; unmatched junction bases: 18. The CDR3 DNA reads TGCGCCAGCAGCCGGCAGGCCGGGACAGGGCCGTCTCTGAACTATGGCTACACCTTC. It codes for CASSRQAGTGPSLNYGYTF.

This clone was seen a single time. The chain uses TRBV24-1 and TRBJ2-7; weak D call: TRBD2 (6 bases). Germline lookup yields CDR1 KGHDR and CDR2 SFDVKD. Between the trimmed V and J ends, which lost 5 bases and 0 bases, there was a span of 10 bases. CDR3 length: 14 amino acids. CDR3 nucleotides: TGTGCCACCAGTGGTTCGACTAGCTCCTACGAGCAGTACTTC. This encodes CATSGSTSSYEQYF.

The rearrangement joins TRBV9 to TRBJ2-6, with D possibly TRBD2 on 6 matching bases. Germline CDR1 is SGDLS and CDR2 is YYNGEE. The CDR3 covers 15 residues. V was trimmed by 3 bases and J by 1 base, leaving 8 bases between them. CDR3 sequence (DNA): TGTGCCAGCAGCGGGGCGGGGTCTGGGGCCAACGTCCTGACTTTC. Protein sequence: CASSGAGSGANVLTF.

The chain recombines TRBV7-3 with TRBJ2-3; 7 bases line up with TRBD2. The J segment lost 2 bases and the V segment lost 3 bases, leaving 2 bases of the junction unmatched. The CDR3 has 14 residues. CDR1 and CDR2 from the germline V gene are SGHTA and FQGTGA. CDR3 nucleotide sequence: TGTGCCAGCAGCTTCACTAGCGCCACAGATACGCAGTATTTT. Encoded protein: CASSFTSATDTQYF. Variable domain in full (rest from reference TRBV7-3 and TRBJ2-3): GAGVSQTPSNKVTEKGKYVELRCDPISGHTALYWYRQSLGQGPEFLIYFQGTGAADDSGLPNDRFFAVRPEGSVSTLKIQRTERGDSAVYLCASSFTSATDTQYFGPGTRLTVL.

V gene TRBV6-5 combines with J gene TRBJ1-2, with no clear D. CDR3 size: 14 residues. V was cut by 6 bases and J by 3 bases, with 14 bases left in between. Germline V CDR1 and CDR2: MNHEY, SVGAGI. Here the CDR3 DNA reads TGTGCCAGCAGCTCTAGCGGCAGTCACTATGGCTACACCTTC. Residues: CASSSSGSHYGYTF.

The rearrangement joins TRBV5-5 to TRBJ1-2; TRBD1 aligns across 8 bases. CDR1 is SGHKS and CDR2 is YYEKEE in the germline V gene (reference sequence). The CDR3 runs to 14 residues. The trim removed 4 bases at V and 8 bases at J, leaving 10 bases unmatched. The CDR3, as DNA: TGTGCCAGCAGCCAAGCGACAGGGGCCGGAGGCTACACCTTC. It specifies CASSQATGAGGYTF.

This clone has only one observation. The V call is TRBV29-1, the J call TRBJ1-1; 9 bases match TRBD1. This CDR3 has 13 amino acids. After removal of 6 bases from V and 1 base from J, the junction contained 3 bases not matched to a gene. The V gene's germline CDR1 is SQVTM and CDR2 ANQGSEA. The DNA for the CDR3 is TGCAGCGTCGGACAGGGGAAGAACACTGAAGCTTTCTTT. Amino acids: CSVGQGKNTEAFF.

The chain has TRBV9 and TRBJ1-4; 10 bases fit TRBD1. The CDR3 covers 15 residues. CDR1 is SGDLS and CDR2 is YYNGEE in the germline V gene. J gave up 7 bases and V 3 bases, and 6 bases lay outside the gene matches. CDR3 protein: CASSDSTGGFEKLFF. DNA for the CDR3: TGTGCCAGCAGCGACTCGACAGGGGGCTTTGAAAAACTGTTTTTT.